Shown below are 2 T cell receptor beta chains from a single sample sequenced in a study of cytomegalovirus exposure and HLA in healthy donors. This PCR relied on a set of 60 Vbeta primers and 13 Jbeta primers. Assay: immunoSEQ multiplex PCR; the TCRdb copy retains only in-frame clones and omits some. Altogether under 200,000 clones are present, approximately 88% being singletons, with the ten largest covering around 3%. Sequenced input: PBMCs. All receptors come from a woman aged 45-65 years in good health and CMV-seropositive.

The rearrangement links TRBV4-2 to TRBJ2-5; TRBD1 matches 7 bases. CDR1 and CDR2 (germline): LGHNA, YNFKEQ. With V trimmed by 4 bases and J by 2 bases, 4 bases remained unmatched. The CDR3 is 14 amino acids. The CDR3 coding sequence is TGTGCCAGCAGCCCTCCCAGGGGGCAAGAGACCCAGTACTTC. Amino acid sequence: CASSPPRGQETQYF.

The chain carries TRBV11-2 and TRBJ1-2; D unclear. This CDR3 is built from 13 residues. Germline loops: CDR1 SGHAT, CDR2 FQNNGV. The V and J ends lost 5 bases and 5 bases respectively, with 12 bases between them. The chain's CDR3 is CASSPTSGYGYTF. Written as DNA, the CDR3 is TGTGCCAGCAGCCCTACGTCAGGATATGGCTACACCTTC.